The 32 T cell receptor beta chains below come from one sample, sequenced in a study of type 1 and type 2 diabetes patients. The PCR template was genomic DNA. Amplification of the beta chain CDR3 used 30 forward and 13 reverse multiplex primers. Via MiXCR, TCRdb re-called the multiplex PCR reads, giving one row per CDR3 protein. In the table there are 250,000 or so distinct CDR3 sequences, around 50% of which are singletons. The sample consisted of peripheral blood mononuclear cells (PBMCs). The receptor source for this set is a man aged 18 to 29 with type 2 diabetes.

The rearrangement joins TRBV7-2 to TRBJ2-3, with TRBD2 matching over 15 bases. The CDR3 is 16 amino acids. CDR1 and CDR2 from the germline V gene are SGHTA and FQGNSA. The V segment lost 5 bases and the J segment 5 bases; nucleotides outside the gene matches: 5. The CDR3 DNA reads as TGTGCCAGCAGCCTCGGACTAGCGGGAGGGAGAGATACGCAGTATTTT. This translates into CASSLGLAGGRDTQYF. The full variable domain, with the rest looked up from reference TRBV7-2 and TRBJ2-3, is GAGVSQSPSNKVTEKGKDVELRCDPISGHTALYWYRQSLGQGLEFLIYFQGNSAPDKSGLPSDRFSAERTGGSVSTLTIQRTQQEDSAVYLCASSLGLAGGRDTQYFGPGTRLTVL.

Only a few counts were recorded for this clonotype. The rearrangement joins TRBV19 to TRBJ2-2; 10 bases fit TRBD1. J gave up 0 bases and V 8 bases, and 0 bases lay outside the gene matches. There are 14 residues in the CDR3. CDR1 is LNHDA, CDR2 SQIVND, per germline (reference sequence). The CDR3 DNA reads TGTGCCAGTGGGACAGGGGCGAACACCGGGGAGCTGTTTTTT. It is translated as CASGTGANTGELFF.

Remarks on this clonotype: The conserved phenylalanine or tryptophan is not found at the CDR3 terminus, so this likely reflects a read error. The V call is TRBV7-2, the J call TRBJ2-7; TRBD1 agrees at 8 bases. Per germline, CDR1 SGHTA and CDR2 FQGNSA. This CDR3 is 16 amino acids long. V trimming: 5 bases; J trimming: 3 bases; junction bases outside the gene matches: 12. The CDR3 is CASSLVRTGSFYEQYL. CDR3 nucleotide sequence: TGTGCCAGCAGCCTCGTTCGGACAGGGTCCTTCTACGAGCAGTACCTC.

In its sample, this clonotype was seen a few times. The V call is TRBV6-5, the J call TRBJ2-7; D is undetermined. The length of the CDR3 is 13 residues. Trimming removed 2 bases at V and 6 bases at J, with 11 bases between. Germline CDR1 is MNHEY and CDR2 is SVGAGI. In nucleotides, the CDR3 is TGTGCCAGCAGTTACGAGGTAGCCTCCGAGCAGTACTTC. Amino acid sequence: CASSYEVASEQYF.

This clonotype showed up many times. The rearrangement links TRBV30 to TRBJ2-7; TRBD2 matches at 7 bases. The CDR3 runs 14 residues. With 2 bases clipped from V and 5 bases from J, the junction kept 9 bases outside the gene matches. The V gene's germline CDR1 is GTSNPN and CDR2 SVGIG (reference sequence). DNA of the CDR3: TGTGCCTGGAGTTCGGAGCTAGCGGAGAACGAGCAGTACTTC. Translating it yields CAWSSELAENEQYF. The variable domain in full, completed from reference TRBV30 and TRBJ2-7, reads SQTIHQWPATLVQPVGSPLSLECTVEGTSNPNLYWYRQAAGRGLQLLFYSVGIGQISSEVPQNLSASRPQDRQFILSSKKLLLSDSGFYLCAWSSELAENEQYFGPGTRLTVT.

The chain joins TRBV2 to TRBJ2-7; no clear D. V dropped 7 bases and J dropped 3 bases, with 13 bases sitting between them. The CDR3 loop spans 13 amino acids. Germline values: CDR1 SNHLY, CDR2 FYNNEI. The CDR3 DNA reads TGTGCCAGCATTCCAATCAATGGCTACGAGCAGTACTTC. This encodes CASIPINGYEQYF.

This chain joins TRBV6-1 and TRBJ1-2; D uncertain. Trimming removed 5 bases at V and 8 bases at J, with 15 bases between. Germline V gene sequence: CDR1 MNHNS, CDR2 SASEGT. There are 13 residues in the CDR3. CDR3 sequence reads: CASSLVPEWGYTF. In DNA, the CDR3 is TGTGCCAGCAGTTTAGTCCCGGAATGGGGCTACACCTTC.

Only a few counts were recorded for this clonotype. CDR3 in DNA: TGTGCCAGCAGCCAAGATTGGGTGAGATCTAGCACAGATACGCAGTATTTT. Protein product: CASSQDWVRSSTDTQYF. This chain connects TRBV14 to TRBJ2-3; D is unresolved. The germline gives CDR1 SGHDN, CDR2 FVKESK. This CDR3 has 17 residues. V was trimmed by 0 bases and J by 0 bases, leaving 13 bases between them.

This CDR3 is CASSAGTGFEAFF. Written as DNA, the CDR3 is TGTGCCAGCAGCGCCGGGACAGGGTTTGAAGCTTTCTTT. The chain carries TRBV9 and TRBJ1-1; 9 bases map to TRBD1. Losses at the gene ends were 3 bases for V and 7 bases for J; bases not matched to a gene: 4. CDR1 is SGDLS and CDR2 is YYNGEE in the germline V gene. This CDR3 is 13 amino acids long.

This chain joins TRBV28 and TRBJ2-3; weak D call: TRBD2 (5 bases). With 1 base removed from V and 2 bases from J, the gap between germline ends came to 16 bases. CDR1 and CDR2 (germline): MDHEN, SYDVKM. This CDR3 has 17 amino acids. CDR3 sequence: CASSLSLGSEDTDTQYF. As DNA, the CDR3 is TGTGCCAGCAGTTTATCCCTGGGTAGCGAGGACACAGATACGCAGTATTTT. The whole variable domain, filled in from reference TRBV28 and TRBJ2-3, reads DVKVTQSSRYLVKRTGEKVFLECVQDMDHENMFWYRQDPGLGLRLIYFSYDVKMKEKGDIPEGYSVSREKKERFSLILESASTNQTSMYLCASSLSLGSEDTDTQYFGPGTRLTVL.

The V gene is TRBV25-1, the J gene TRBJ2-5; the D is unclear. From germline, CDR1 is MGHDK and CDR2 SYGVNS. Trimming removed 6 bases at V and 2 bases at J, with 10 bases between. The CDR3 has 13 residues. CDR3 in DNA: TGTGCCAGCAGGAGCTCGAGACAAGAGACCCAGTACTTC. Translated, it gives CASRSSRQETQYF.

As to this clonotype: A single base separates this from a much larger clone, so it may be a read error. The DNA for the CDR3 is TGTGCCAGCCGCCAAGACTTCTACGAGCAGTACTTC. It codes for CASRQDFYEQYF. The chain joins TRBV14 to TRBJ2-7; D unresolved. CDR3 length: 12 amino acids. CDR1 and CDR2 from the germline V gene are SGHDN and FVKESK.

This clonotype has just a few counts. The rearrangement uses TRBV28 and TRBJ2-7; either TRBD1 or TRBD2 may fit D (5 bases each). Trimming left V 6 bases short and J 5 bases short, with 14 bases between. This CDR3 comprises 13 residues. CDR1 is MDHEN and CDR2 is SYDVKM in the germline V gene. As DNA, the CDR3 is TGTGCCAGCAGCCCCGGGACCGCGGACGAGCAGTACTTC. Amino acid sequence: CASSPGTADEQYF.

The V gene is TRBV6-6, the J gene TRBJ2-1; D tentatively fits TRBD1 or TRBD2 (5 bases each). Per germline, CDR1 MNHNY and CDR2 SVGAGI (reference sequence). This CDR3 contains 11 residues. The V gene lost 8 bases and the J gene lost 4 bases, with 6 bases spanning the gap. CDR3 coding DNA: TGTGCCAGCGGGGGTTACAATGAGCAGTTCTTC. Protein sequence: CASGGYNEQFF.

A remark on this clonotype: The junction does not match germline at one end; this may be a read error. This chain joins TRBV10-1 and TRBJ2-7; TRBD1 agrees at 12 bases. The CDR3 sequence is 17 residues long. Germline V gives CDR1 WNHNN, CDR2 SYGVQD (reference sequence). For the CDR3, the DNA is TGTGCCATCAGTGAGGTACCGGGACAGGGGGCGCGCTACGAGCAGTACTTC. Protein: CAISEVPGQGARYEQYF.

The CDR3 nucleotides read TGCGCCAGCAGCCCAGGAGAAGGGACAGACAGACATGGCTACACCTTC. Its protein product is CASSPGEGTDRHGYTF. V is TRBV4-1 and J is TRBJ1-2, with 7 bases that match TRBD1. The CDR3 runs to 16 residues. V gave up 4 bases and J gave up 6 bases; unmatched junction bases: 14. CDR1 is MGHRA and CDR2 is YSYEKL in the germline V gene.

This rearrangement joins TRBV2 to TRBJ2-1; TRBD2 matches at 8 bases. The CDR3 length is 15 residues. J lost 2 bases, V lost 6 bases, and 6 bases had no gene match. Germline assignment: CDR1 SNHLY and CDR2 FYNNEI. The CDR3 DNA reads TGTGCCAGCAGAGCCGAAGCGGGGGCCTACAATGAGCAGTTCTTC. Amino acid sequence: CASRAEAGAYNEQFF.

About this clonotype: A much larger clone is a single base away; this may be a read error. The chain recombines TRBV2 with TRBJ1-4; D is uncertain. The CDR3 loop spans 14 amino acids. The V end lost 8 bases, the J end lost 0 bases, and 10 bases lay between the germline ends. Germline loops: CDR1 SNHLY, CDR2 FYNNEI. CDR3 nucleotide sequence: TGTGCCAGCCTGAAGAGATCAACTAATGAAAAACTGTTTTTT. Its protein is CASLKRSTNEKLFF.

J is TRBJ1-5 and V is TRBV20-1; D gene ambiguous. V was shortened by 4 bases and J by 3 bases, with 1 base between the two germline ends. The germline V gene has CDR1 DFQATT and CDR2 SNEGSKA (reference sequence). The CDR3 covers 10 residues. CDR3 region: CSATNQPQHF. CDR3 nucleotides: TGCAGTGCTACCAATCAGCCCCAGCATTTT.

This clonotype was seen a few times. V usage is TRBV4-1 and J usage is TRBJ2-7, with unresolved D. V gave up 3 bases and J gave up 3 bases, with 12 bases separating them. The CDR3 loop spans 14 amino acids. Germline CDR1 and CDR2: MGHRA and YSYEKL. CDR3 DNA: TGCGCCAGCAGCCACTCGGACCTTCTCTACGAGCAGTACTTC. This codes for CASSHSDLLYEQYF.

This clonotype has ten or more counts. The chain links TRBV10-3 to TRBJ2-7; D gene unclear. Trimming cost V 2 bases and J 9 bases, with 11 bases left between them. This CDR3 has 12 amino acids. Germline V lookup: CDR1 ENHRY, CDR2 SYGVKD. The chain's CDR3 is CAISETGEVQYF. DNA for the CDR3: TGTGCCATCAGTGAGACGGGTGAGGTGCAGTACTTC.

The rearrangement links TRBV6-2 or TRBV6-3 to TRBJ2-7; D is perhaps TRBD1 or TRBD2 (5 bases each). Trimming stripped 4 bases from V and 5 bases from J, with 6 bases between. Germline V gene sequence: CDR1 MNHEY, CDR2 SVGEGT. The CDR3 extends over 11 amino acids. CDR3: CASSWGNEQYF. DNA for the CDR3: TGTGCCAGCAGTTGGGGGAACGAGCAGTACTTC.

The chain employs TRBV6-2 or TRBV6-3 and TRBJ2-5, with D perhaps TRBD1 or TRBD2 (5 bases each). Per germline, CDR1 MNHEY and CDR2 SVGEGT. CDR3 length equals 13 residues. V gave up 5 bases and J gave up 4 bases, with 11 bases separating them. The CDR3 region is CASSPRDGETQYF. The CDR3 DNA is TGTGCCAGCAGTCCCCGGGACGGAGAGACCCAGTACTTC.

The sample holds many counts of this clonotype. This chain connects TRBV19 to TRBJ2-2, with 7 bases that match TRBD1. CDR3 length: 13 amino acids. V lost 4 bases, J lost 6 bases, and 2 bases stayed unmatched. Germline assignment: CDR1 LNHDA and CDR2 SQIVND (reference sequence). CDR3 protein: CASSNQGAGELFF. The DNA of the CDR3 is TGTGCCAGTAGTAACCAGGGGGCCGGGGAGCTGTTTTTT.

This rearrangement joins TRBV29-1 to TRBJ1-2; 7 positions match TRBD1. The J segment lost 7 bases and the V segment lost 5 bases, leaving 7 bases of the junction unmatched. There are 12 residues in the CDR3. The V gene's germline CDR1 is SQVTM and CDR2 ANQGSEA. Written as DNA, the CDR3 is TGCAGCGTTCCACGGACAGGAAGTGGCTACACCTTC. Its translation is CSVPRTGSGYTF.

The V and J genes are TRBV7-8 and TRBJ1-2, with TRBD1 as a possible D gene (5 bases). The CDR3 is made up of 19 amino acids. Trimming shortened V by 1 base and J by 2 bases, and 23 bases separated the two germline ends. Germline values: CDR1 SGHVS, CDR2 FQNEAQ. CDR3 amino acids: CASSLDLPGRTVVNYGYTF. CDR3 nucleotides: TGTGCCAGCAGCTTAGACCTACCGGGACGGACTGTAGTAAACTATGGCTACACCTTC.

The chain employs TRBV28 and TRBJ1-4; D not certain. Germline CDR1 and CDR2: MDHEN and SYDVKM. V lost 2 bases, J lost 5 bases, and 9 bases lay in between. The CDR3 covers 14 residues. CDR3: CASSLPGTNEKLFF. CDR3 nucleotide sequence: TGTGCCAGCAGTTTACCTGGCACCAATGAAAAACTGTTTTTT. Variable domain in full (rest from reference TRBV28 and TRBJ1-4): DVKVTQSSRYLVKRTGEKVFLECVQDMDHENMFWYRQDPGLGLRLIYFSYDVKMKEKGDIPEGYSVSREKKERFSLILESASTNQTSMYLCASSLPGTNEKLFFGSGTQLSVL.

The chain is built from TRBV7-8 and TRBJ2-1; TRBD1 matches 9 bases. J was trimmed by 8 bases and V by 5 bases; bases with no gene match: 10. The CDR3 consists of 15 residues. Per the germline V gene, CDR1 is SGHVS and CDR2 is FQNEAQ. The CDR3 is CASSQGGQGTYEQFF. The CDR3 DNA sequence: TGTGCCAGCAGCCAGGGGGGACAGGGTACGTATGAGCAGTTCTTC. The full variable domain, rest sourced from reference TRBV7-8 and TRBJ2-1, is GAGVSQSPRYKVAKRGQDVALRCDPISGHVSLFWYQQALGQGPEFLTYFQNEAQLDKSGLPSDRFFAERPEGSVSTLKIQRTQQEDSAVYLCASSQGGQGTYEQFFGPGTRLTVL.

J is TRBJ1-1 and V is TRBV29-1, with a weak D call TRBD1 (5 bases). Trimming removed 6 bases at V and 6 bases at J, with 14 bases between. Germline CDR1 is SQVTM and CDR2 is ANQGSEA. The length of the CDR3 is 12 residues. For the CDR3, the DNA is TGCAGCGTGGGCAGGGATCGTGCTGAAGCTTTCTTT. Its protein is CSVGRDRAEAFF.

This clonotype has just a few counts. In nucleotides, the CDR3 is TGTGCCAGTACCCCCCTAACCGGGATGGGTGGGGAGCTGTTTTTT. As protein: CASTPLTGMGGELFF. The V call is TRBV19, the J call TRBJ2-2; a weak D match, TRBD2 (5 bases). CDR3 length: 15 residues. Germline CDR1 reads LNHDA; CDR2 reads SQIVND (reference sequence). V lost 7 bases and J lost 8, with 20 bases in between.

This clonotype has only a few counts. This rearrangement joins TRBV20-1 to TRBJ1-2; perhaps TRBD1 as D (6 bases). Trimming stripped 3 bases from V and 7 bases from J, with 15 bases between. Germline CDR1 and CDR2: DFQATT and SNEGSKA (reference sequence). This CDR3 is built from 13 residues. CDR3 sequence: CSARGGGRGGYTF. CDR3 nucleotides: TGCAGTGCTAGGGGCGGGGGCCGAGGTGGCTACACCTTC.

J is TRBJ2-3 and V is TRBV20-1, with 7 positions matching TRBD2. The CDR3 covers 15 residues. Germline V lookup: CDR1 DFQATT, CDR2 SNEGSKA (reference sequence). V lost 7 bases and J lost 1; bases outside the gene matches: 11. The CDR3 spells CSVRLWTSGTDTQYF. The CDR3 region has the DNA TGCAGTGTCAGACTCTGGACTAGTGGCACAGATACGCAGTATTTT.